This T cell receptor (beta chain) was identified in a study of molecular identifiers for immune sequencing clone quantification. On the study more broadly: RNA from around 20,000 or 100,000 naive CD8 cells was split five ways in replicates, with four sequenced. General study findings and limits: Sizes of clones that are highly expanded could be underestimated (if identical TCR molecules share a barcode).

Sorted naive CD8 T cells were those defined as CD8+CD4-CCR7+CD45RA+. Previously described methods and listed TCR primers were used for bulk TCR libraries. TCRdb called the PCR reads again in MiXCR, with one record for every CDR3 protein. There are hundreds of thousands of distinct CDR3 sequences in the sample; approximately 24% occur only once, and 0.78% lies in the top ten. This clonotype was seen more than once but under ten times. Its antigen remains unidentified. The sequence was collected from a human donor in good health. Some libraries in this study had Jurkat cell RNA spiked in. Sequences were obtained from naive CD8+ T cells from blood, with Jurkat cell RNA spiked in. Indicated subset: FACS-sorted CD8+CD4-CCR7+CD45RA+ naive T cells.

This CDR3 is CASSPRAGTSTDTQYF. CDR3 coding DNA: TGTGCCAGCAGCCCCCGAGCGGGAACCAGCACAGATACGCAGTATTTT. The chain joins TRBV7-6 to TRBJ2-3; 7 bases match TRBD2. The CDR3 totals 16 residues. CDR1 is SGHVS and CDR2 is FNYEAQ in the germline V gene. J gave up 0 bases and V 5 bases, and 8 bases lay outside the gene matches.